This T cell receptor (beta chain) was recorded in a study of cytomegalovirus exposure and HLA in healthy donors. Primers for the PCR totalled 60 Vbeta and 13 Jbeta. In the original processing: Later reanalysis found approximately 76 million unique TCR beta chains, around 9.9 million of them shared. The method was immunoSEQ multiplex PCR; TCRdb's version includes in-frame clones alone and lacks a portion of them. For V, J and clone size, that table is used; D and trimming come from the DNA. The table shows some 170,000 clones, with approximately 80% occurring only once. Healthy bone marrow donors made up the cohort. Study-wide findings and caveats: A prior analysis recorded that most TCR beta V segments were productive about 90% or about 30% of the time.

In regard to this clone: Its antigen is as yet unknown.

The origin of this receptor is a man aged 30 to 39 in good health and CMV-seropositive. Specimen: PBMCs.

CDR3 in amino acids: CASSLSGRNYEQYF. The CDR3, as DNA: TGTGCCAGCAGTTTATCCGGCAGGAACTACGAGCAGTACTTC. The chain couples TRBV27 to TRBJ2-7; D remains unclear. Trimming cost V 0 bases and J 3 bases, with 9 bases left between them. Germline CDR1 is MNHEY and CDR2 is SMNVEV (reference sequence). The CDR3 is 14 residues long.